This T cell receptor beta chain was obtained from a study of beta chain features in type 1 diabetes listed by TCRdb under 2018. About the investigation overall: Mean age, gender distribution, total cell number and subset yield did not differ between patients and healthy donors. Regulatory and stem cell-like memory subsets were obtained from only 8 patients and about eight healthy donors, while naive and central memory subsets were obtained from all 30 or so donors. A total of about 99,000,000 sorted cells were examined across all samples, and RNA yield correlated strongly with the number of cells per subset. In the study, recently diagnosed type 1 diabetes patients and matched healthy donors were compared on the TCRB repertoires of their sorted circulating CD4+ T cell subsets. The paper's findings and limits, for the study overall: The naive, central memory and regulatory TCRB repertoires appeared to resemble one another more closely among patients than among healthy donors. In all four CD4+ subsets, TCRB CDR3 length was moderately but significantly shorter in type 1 diabetes patients. Fewer insertions and more nucleotide deletions at VDJ recombination sites were observed in patients with type 1 diabetes, implying thymic rearrangement abnormalities. Shorter templates might be favored by PCR, yet because patient and control samples were amplified and corrected together, any such skew would affect both groups equally. Because the HLA sub-analyses included only small numbers of individuals, any influence of HLA type on TCRB rearrangement was left unresolved. Because cDNA rather than genomic DNA was sequenced, highly expressing activated cells could have been over-represented, although no difference in activation and CD3 levels was found between groups.

This clone has a count of ten or more. It lacks a known antigen. Nothing much larger sits one base from this clone, and base qualities are not available. The entire isolated RNA was reverse transcribed using the High Capacity cDNA Reverse Transcription Kit, and thus expressed TCRB transcripts were sequenced. Deep immunoSEQ sequencing was performed on naive, central memory and regulatory T cell samples, with an average of roughly 3.3 million total reads per sample. Sorted cells were lysed in RLT buffer and RNA was extracted with DNase-treated RNeasy Micro or Mini kits, depending on cell number. To prevent cross-contamination, each cell subset was processed individually, whereas patient and healthy donor samples were processed jointly. The immunoSEQ multiplex PCR was used to amplify TCRB sequences from cDNA, yielding 87-bp fragments that span the CDR3 region. Sequencing of the amplicons was done on the Illumina HiSeq platform. The paper's data handling went like this. Synthetic template baselines were used to correct PCR bias computationally, reads within Hamming distance 2 were collapsed, and singletons that could not be merged were discarded. Reads were aligned against IMGT to assign V, D and J genes, CDR3 length and insertions or deletions at six rearrangement sites. Within each subset, clonotype counts were normalized to sorted cell number, after which true diversity and Gini coefficients were computed with the tcR R package. The overlap coefficient, calculated on TCRB nucleotide sequences, was used to measure repertoire sharing. The table comes from immuneACCESS by way of TCRdb, which keeps in-frame sequences with V and J called. Part of the clones is missing from these tables; in studies checked, under half for an unresolved V gene and the rest for unknown reasons. V and J calls and clone size come straight from that table; D and trimming were deduced from the DNA. Across this sample there are 300,000 to 350,000 clones, with about a tenth seen only once. The ten largest make up around 1% of the sample.

A distance of 8 bases separates the germline ends of V and J, which lose 4 bases and 2 bases respectively. CDR1 and CDR2, per the germline V gene, are SQVTM and ANQGSEA. The CDR3 holds 12 amino acids from the cysteine to the phenylalanine. Only the CDR3 part of the read is kept: 36 bases, read in frame from the first base. From each donor, a single peripheral blood sample of around 120 mL on average was drawn into heparinised tubes. Naive, central memory, regulatory and stem cell-like memory CD4+ T cells were sorted on a BD FACSAria II using a panel including CD45RO, CCR7, CD25, CD127, CD95 and CD27. Purity was above 98% for every sorted population. PBMCs were isolated right away by Lymphoprep density gradient centrifugation and were stained directly, without culture. Samples were stained and sorted in pairs, with one healthy donor and one patient per experiment, so that batch effects were minimized.

Sequenced material: central memory CD4+ T cells from blood. The rearrangement joined TRBV29-1 to TRBJ1-1; too little of a D gene remains to name it. The sequence was collected from a man between 25 and 39 years old with type 1 diabetes. CDR3 reads: CSVGRFNTEAFF. In nucleotides, the sequence is TGCAGCGTTGGCAGGTTTAACACTGAAGCTTTCTTT. Where the CDR3 stops, the reference TRBV29-1 and TRBJ1-1 genes take over; the full variable domain is SAVISQKPSRDICQRGTSLTIQCQVDSQVTMMFWYRQQPGQSLTLIATANQGSEATYESGFVIDKFPISRPNLTFSTLTVSNMSPEDSSIYLCSVGRFNTEAFFGQGTRLTVV.